This section outlines one T cell receptor (beta chain) sequence together with its context. This sample was taken from a study of blood T cell repertoires in COVID-19. Study summary: COVID-19 samples, acute and convalescent, were from the United States, Italy and Spain. Nucleic acid was either cDNA or gDNA, and it came from T cells, B-cell-depleted T cells, or PBMCs.

Authors' analysis steps: By means of reference gene primer amplification, nucleated cell counts were estimated. TCRdb keeps only in-frame clones here, not all; method: immunoSEQ multiplex PCR. From that table come the V and J calls and clone size; the DNA was used to work out D and trimming. The data hold more than 75,000 clones, with around nine tenths observed a single time. This CDR3 is built from 15 residues. Germline V gene data show CDR1 as SGHNT and CDR2 as YYREEE (reference sequence). V was clipped by 4 bases and J by 4 bases; unmatched bases: 7. The rearrangement links TRBV5-4 to TRBJ2-3; 9 nucleotides agree with TRBD2. Material for sequencing was peripheral blood. This clonotype was obtained from a man older than 75 with active or convalescent COVID-19. In DNA, the CDR3 is TGTGCCAGCAGCACCGGGACTAGCAGGGCAGATACGCAGTATTTT. Protein product: CASSTGTSRADTQYF.